Listed below are T cell receptor beta chains from one sample, sequenced in a study of shared clonotypes between healthy human individuals. TCRdb's table, derived via immunoSEQ multiplex PCR, lists solely in-frame clones and lacks some. This repertoire shows some 1.1 million clones, 60% to 85% found once; its top ten account for roughly 0.82%. The source material was memory CD4+ T cells from PBMCs. The receptors come from a man between 18 and 29 years old in good health. Some clones in this sample may be carry-over from other donors' samples. The CDR3 runs from the conserved cysteine through the conserved F or W. A D gene is named only where the DNA matches it firmly. Expanded clones get a size class; other rows say once, few or many, or leave the size out.

>few|TRBJ2-5|TRBV4-1|TRBD2
CASSQMGSGRGRWETQYF
TGCGCCAGCAGCCAAATGGGGAGCGGGAGAGGGAGGTGGGAGACCCAGTACTTC
>.|TRBJ2-4|TRBV19|TRBD2
CASSSGLVAKNIQYF
TGTGCCAGTAGTAGCGGACTAGTGGCCAAAAACATTCAGTACTTC
>.|TRBJ2-7|TRBV25-1|.
CASRGQGRYEQYF
TGTGCCAGCAGAGGTCAGGGGAGATACGAGCAGTACTTC
>.|TRBJ2-5|TRBV11-3|.
CASSPGGPQETQYF
TGTGCCAGCAGCCCAGGAGGACCTCAAGAGACCCAGTACTTC
>.|TRBJ2-3|TRBV2|.
CASQGTDTQYF
TGTGCCAGCCAGGGCACAGATACGCAGTATTTT
>.|TRBJ1-5|TRBV28|.
CASRYGRNQPQHF
TGTGCCAGCAGGTATGGACGCAATCAGCCCCAGCATTTT
>.|TRBJ2-1|TRBV7-9|.
CASSRDTSYNEQFF
TGTGCCAGCAGCCGGGACACTTCCTACAATGAGCAGTTCTTC
>.|TRBJ2-1|TRBV5-1|.
CASSLRFSSYNEQFF
TGCGCCAGCAGCTTGAGGTTTTCCTCCTACAATGAGCAGTTCTTC
>.|TRBJ2-7|TRBV7-9|TRBD2
CASSPPWAGGEGQYF
TGTGCCAGCAGCCCCCCATGGGCGGGAGGGGAGGGGCAGTACTTC
>.|TRBJ2-7|TRBV4-3|.
CASSQDATLPREQYF
TGCGCCAGCAGCCAAGATGCGACACTTCCGCGGGAGCAGTACTTC
>.|TRBJ2-3|TRBV5-4|TRBD2
CASITRLAGLDTQYF
TGTGCCAGCATCACCCGGCTAGCGGGACTAGATACGCAGTATTTT
>.|TRBJ2-5|TRBV21-1|.
CASSNPVGETQYF
TGTGCCAGCAGCAACCCCGTCGGAGAGACCCAGTACTTC
>.|TRBJ1-2|TRBV28|TRBD1
CASSPHAGTGGRHYGYTF
TGTGCCAGCAGTCCACACGCCGGGACAGGGGGCCGCCACTATGGCTACACCTTC
>few|TRBJ2-5|TRBV4-2|TRBD2
CASSQGSVAGETGKTQYF
TGTGCCAGCAGCCAAGGGTCGGTAGCGGGCGAGACGGGGAAGACCCAGTACTTC
>once|TRBJ1-1|TRBV30|.
CAWSPGSNTEAFF
TGTGCCTGGAGTCCGGGATCGAACACTGAAGCTTTCTTT
>.|TRBJ1-3|TRBV7-9|.
CASSRNTGTVGNTIYF
TGTGCCAGCAGCCGAAACACAGGGACGGTTGGAAACACCATATATTTT